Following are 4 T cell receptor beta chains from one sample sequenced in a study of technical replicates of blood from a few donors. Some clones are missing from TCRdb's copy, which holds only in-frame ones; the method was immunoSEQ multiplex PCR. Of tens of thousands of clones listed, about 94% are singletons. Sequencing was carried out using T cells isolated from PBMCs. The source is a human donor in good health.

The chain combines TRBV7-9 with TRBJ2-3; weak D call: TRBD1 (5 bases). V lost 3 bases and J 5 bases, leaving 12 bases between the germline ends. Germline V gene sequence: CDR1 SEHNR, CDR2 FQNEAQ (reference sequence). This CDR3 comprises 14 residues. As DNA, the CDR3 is TGTGCCAGCAGCTTCCCCGAAGACAGAGATACGCAGTATTTT. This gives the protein CASSFPEDRDTQYF.

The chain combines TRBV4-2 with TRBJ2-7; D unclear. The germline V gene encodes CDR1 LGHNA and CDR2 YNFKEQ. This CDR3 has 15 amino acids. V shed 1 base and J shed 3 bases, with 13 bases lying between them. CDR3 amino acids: CASSQARKTYYEQYF. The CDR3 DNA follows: TGTGCCAGCAGCCAAGCACGTAAAACATACTACGAGCAGTACTTC.

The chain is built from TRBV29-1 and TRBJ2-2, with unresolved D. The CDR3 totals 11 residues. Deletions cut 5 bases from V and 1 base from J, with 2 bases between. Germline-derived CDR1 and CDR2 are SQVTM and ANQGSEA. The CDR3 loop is CSVRNTGELFF. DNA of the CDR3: TGCAGCGTTCGGAACACCGGGGAGCTGTTTTTT.

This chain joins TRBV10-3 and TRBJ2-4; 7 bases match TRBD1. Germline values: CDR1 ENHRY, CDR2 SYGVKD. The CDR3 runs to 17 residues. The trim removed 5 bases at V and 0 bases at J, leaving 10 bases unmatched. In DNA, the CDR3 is TGTGCCATCAGTCCAAAACAGGGGTTGGGAGCCAAAAACATTCAGTACTTC. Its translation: CAISPKQGLGAKNIQYF.